The entry that follows covers one T cell receptor (beta chain) sequence. Antigen unknown. This record belongs to a study of T cell repertoires in cytomegalovirus infection. CDR3 length: 19 residues. Trimming cost V 0 bases and J 0 bases, with 15 bases left between them. Germline V gives CDR1 LGHNA, CDR2 YSLEER. TCRdb analysed the reads with MiXCR anew, one entry per CDR3 protein. Of about 900,000 distinct CDR3 sequences listed, around a third are singletons. The chain links TRBV4-3 to TRBJ2-6; D is uncertain. The TCR comes from a human donor in good health (CMV status not recorded). Some clones in this sample may be carry-over from other donors' samples. Sequences were derived from cultured CD8+ T cells from PBMCs, sampled from culture after CMV antigen stimulation. The CDR3 bases are TGCGCCAGCAGCCAAGATTTGTTCGGCGGAAGCTCTGGGGCCAACGTCCTGACTTTC. This translates into CASSQDLFGGSSGANVLTF.